This note documents a single T cell receptor beta chain sequence. The antigen remains undetermined. Assay: immunoSEQ multiplex PCR; the TCRdb copy retains only in-frame clones and omits some. The table shows approximately 7,800 clones, with 75% to 95% occurring only once. This CDR3 contains 15 residues. Germline-derived CDR1 and CDR2 are SGHAT and FQNNGV. V lost 5 bases and J 6 bases, leaving 19 bases between the germline ends. The sample comes from a study of STAT3 mutations in large granular lymphocyte leukemia. General study findings and limits: Differing intervals and regimens complicate linking therapy response to clone burden. A small but highly pathogenic clone may have been missed. Every T-cell large granular lymphocyte leukemia patient had at least one immunodominant TCR beta clonotype.

The specimen was peripheral blood mononuclear cells. The TCR was taken from a man aged 45-65 years with T-cell large granular lymphocyte leukemia. Some clones in this sample may be carry-over from other donors' samples. The rearrangement joins TRBV11-2 to TRBJ1-2; D gene ambiguous. The CDR3 bases are TGTGCCAGCAGCGCCCACCTGAAGATCGTGGATGGCTACACCTTC. Translating it yields CASSAHLKIVDGYTF.